A selection of T cell receptor beta chains follows, all from one sample in a study of memory CD4+ T cells and cytomegalovirus serostatus. The table came from immunoSEQ multiplex PCR; TCRdb's copy has only in-frame clones and leaves some out. This table has over 65,000 clones, approximately 80% appearing once. The sample comprised memory CD4+ T cells from blood. All receptors come from an adult in good health and CMV-seropositive. Each CDR3 is given with its conserved first and last residue. Each record gives: clone size, V gene, J gene, D gene, CDR3 DNA, CDR3 protein. The D gene is left open where the match is weak. For some rows the clone size is stated as once, few or many, or as a class when expanded; others skip it.

size: once; V: TRBV14; J: TRBJ1-3; D: .; DNA: TGTGCCAGCAGCCTAGCCTCTGGAAACACCATATATTTT; CDR3: CASSLASGNTIYF
size: .; V: TRBV18; J: TRBJ1-4; D: .; DNA: TGTGCCAGCTCACCGTCGCAGGGGGAAAAACTGTTTTTT; CDR3: CASSPSQGEKLFF
size: .; V: TRBV7-9; J: TRBJ1-2; D: .; DNA: TGTGCCAGCAGCTTTAGACAGGCTAACTATGGCTACACCTTC; CDR3: CASSFRQANYGYTF
size: .; V: TRBV10-3; J: TRBJ2-7; D: .; DNA: TGTGCCATCAGTGAGTCCTCGTCGGACGAGCAGTACTTC; CDR3: CAISESSSDEQYF
size: .; V: TRBV10-1; J: TRBJ1-6; D: .; DNA: TGCGCCAGCAGTGAGTTTCCGGATACTAATTCACCCCTCCACTTT; CDR3: CASSEFPDTNSPLHF
size: .; V: TRBV5-5; J: TRBJ2-3; D: TRBD2; DNA: TGTGCCAGCAGCGACTCGGGGGGGCGTTGGGATACGCAGTATTTT; CDR3: CASSDSGGRWDTQYF
size: .; V: TRBV18; J: TRBJ1-5; D: .; DNA: TGTGCCACCTCTGGTCAGGGAGGCCCCAATCAGCCCCAGCATTTT; CDR3: CATSGQGGPNQPQHF
size: .; V: TRBV4-2; J: TRBJ1-3; D: .; DNA: TGTGCCAGCAGCCAATCGGAGGGGGCTGGAAACACCATATATTTT; CDR3: CASSQSEGAGNTIYF
size: .; V: TRBV5-1; J: TRBJ2-3; D: .; DNA: TGCGCCAGCAGCTTGTTACAGCTCACAGATACGCAGTATTTT; CDR3: CASSLLQLTDTQYF
size: .; V: TRBV4-3; J: TRBJ2-2; D: .; DNA: TGCGCCAGCAGCCAATACGGGGGGAACACCGGGGAGCTGTTTTTT; CDR3: CASSQYGGNTGELFF
size: .; V: TRBV6-4; J: TRBJ1-2; D: .; DNA: TGTGCCAGCAGTGACTCAGGGGCCTATGGCTACACCTTC; CDR3: CASSDSGAYGYTF
size: .; V: TRBV4-1; J: TRBJ2-5; D: .; DNA: TGCGCCAGCAGCCAACCCCGGGACTCACAAGAGACCCAGTACTTC; CDR3: CASSQPRDSQETQYF
size: .; V: TRBV4-1; J: TRBJ1-1; D: .; DNA: TGCGCCAGCAGGCGGACAGTGAACACTGAAGCTTTCTTT; CDR3: CASRRTVNTEAFF
size: .; V: TRBV6-6; J: TRBJ1-1; D: .; DNA: TGTGCCAGCAGTTACTCGGCCGTGATGAACACTGAAGCTTTCTTT; CDR3: CASSYSAVMNTEAFF
size: .; V: TRBV6-1; J: TRBJ1-4; D: .; DNA: TGTGCCAGCAGTGAAGACCAGGTGGGTGAAAAACTGTTTTTT; CDR3: CASSEDQVGEKLFF
size: .; V: TRBV4-1; J: TRBJ2-3; D: TRBD2; DNA: TGCGCCAGTCGAGCCCTGATAGCGGGAAGCACAGATACGCAGTATTTT; CDR3: CASRALIAGSTDTQYF